The clone carrying this TCR beta chain turned up a few times. The antigen remains unidentified. Reverse transcription of roughly 0.5 to 1 ug RNA was carried out with random hexamers. Amplification of TCR beta CDR3 was carried out by immunoSEQ multiplex PCR, which covered 54 Vbeta and 13 Jbeta segments. TCRdb reanalysed the immunoSEQ multiplex PCR reads using MiXCR and keeps one entry per CDR3 protein. Here the sample spans about 210,000 distinct CDR3 sequences, about 95% being singletons. The entry originates in a study of CD8 T cells in Susac syndrome. Relapsing-remitting disease, either stable or active, was present in the multiple sclerosis controls, who were treatment-naive patients. FACS enriched CD8+ TEMRA cells, while bulk CD8+ and CD4+ were negatively isolated. The study, taken as a whole, reports: An acknowledgment was made by the study that its TCR sequencing and HLA analysis involved relatively few individuals.

Sequencing input: CD4+ T cells from PBMCs. The clonotype originates from a human donor with multiple sclerosis.

For the CDR3, the DNA is TGCGCCAGCAGCCAATGGGGACTAGCGGGAGCCTACGAGCAGTACTTC. Encoded protein: CASSQWGLAGAYEQYF. This chain connects TRBV4-1 to TRBJ2-7; 14 bases agree with TRBD2. Per the germline V gene, CDR1 is MGHRA and CDR2 is YSYEKL. The trim removed 2 bases at V and 2 bases at J, leaving 2 bases unmatched. CDR3 length: 16 residues.